The subject of this entry is one T cell receptor (beta chain). The target antigen is unknown. These data are taken from a study of graft-versus-host responses after intestinal transplantation. Broader study findings: After transplant, early declines in HvG clones were associated with peak levels of circulating GvH clones. Recipient marrow held GvH clones, some first seen in ileum or blood. Within allografts, high graft-versus-host to host-versus-graft clonal ratios were seen among patients with graft-donor T cell macrochimerism.

V shed 3 bases and J 0 bases; nucleotides not matched to a gene: 2. This CDR3 comprises 16 residues. CDR1 is KGHSH and CDR2 is LQKENI in the germline V gene. The table came from immunoSEQ multiplex PCR; TCRdb's copy has only in-frame clones and leaves some out. The sample consists of 70,000 to 100,000 clones, around 90% of them appearing once. The chain is built from TRBV18 and TRBJ2-7, with 13 bases fitting TRBD2. This sample comprised unstimulated CD4+ T cells sorted from spleen or lymph node cells, obtained before intestinal transplant. The clonotype was recovered from a human donor who received an intestinal transplant. The CDR3 bases are TGTGCCAGCTCACCGGGACTAGCGGGGAGCTCCTACGAGCAGTACTTC. Translated, it gives CASSPGLAGSSYEQYF. The whole variable domain, filled in from reference TRBV18 and TRBJ2-7, reads NAGVMQNPRHLVRRRGQEARLRCSPMKGHSHVYWYRQLPEEGLKFMVYLQKENIIDESGMPKERFSAEFPKEGPSILRIQQVVRGDSAAYFCASSPGLAGSSYEQYFGPGTRLTVT.